Reported below is one T cell receptor (beta chain). Antigen unknown. PCR used 60 Vbeta primers and 13 Jbeta primers. Here immunoSEQ multiplex PCR was the method, and the copy in TCRdb shows in-frame clones only, minus some. This sample has about 160,000 clones, with approximately 81% found just once. The source of the sample is a study of cytomegalovirus exposure and HLA in healthy donors. Findings and caveats of the study: TCR beta chains numbering more than 150 were designated cytomegalovirus-associated.

With V trimmed by 10 bases and J by 10 bases, 6 bases remained unmatched. CDR1 MNHEY and CDR2 SMNVEV come from the germline V gene (reference sequence). This CDR3 has 13 residues. This receptor was identified in a woman in her late teens or twenties in good health and CMV-seronegative. The chain recombines TRBV27 with TRBJ2-1, with TRBD2 matching 14 bases. The sequenced material came from PBMCs. The CDR3 region is CATGLAGGFEQFF. The CDR3 coding sequence is TGTGCCACCGGACTAGCGGGAGGATTCGAGCAGTTCTTC.